The rows below give T cell receptor beta chains drawn from one sample of a study of T cell responses to AZD1222 COVID-19 vaccine. Some clones are missing from TCRdb's copy, which holds only in-frame ones; the method was immunoSEQ multiplex PCR. The sample carries approximately 100,000 clones, just over 90% recorded once. Material: peripheral blood, obtained on day 0 of AZD1222 vaccination. The receptors shown here come from an adult in good health. Both conserved end residues are part of each CDR3. The D gene is left open where the match is weak. For some rows the clone size is stated as once, few or many, or as a class when expanded; others skip it.

NA	TRBV27	NA	TRBJ1-2	CASSYQGGTNYGYTF	TGTGCCAGCAGTTATCAGGGCGGAACGAACTATGGCTACACCTTC
TRBD1	TRBV18	once	TRBJ1-6	CASSPSATGGSPLHF	TGTGCCAGCTCACCGTCCGCGACAGGGGGTTCACCCCTCCACTTT
NA	TRBV5-1	NA	TRBJ1-5	CASSRGGEAGNQPQHF	TGCGCCAGCAGCCGGGGAGGGGAGGCTGGCAATCAGCCCCAGCATTTT
NA	TRBV29-1	NA	TRBJ1-2	CSVGQDPNYGYTF	TGCAGCGTTGGACAGGATCCTAACTATGGCTACACCTTC
NA	TRBV5-7	NA	TRBJ1-2	CASSYETGSLYGYTF	TGTGCCAGCAGCTACGAAACAGGATCCCTCTATGGCTACACCTTC
NA	TRBV25-1	NA	TRBJ2-7	CASSDGYEQYF	TGTGCCAGCAGTGACGGGTACGAGCAGTACTTC
NA	TRBV19	NA	TRBJ1-1	CASSSTLNTEAFF	TGTGCCAGTTCTTCTACGTTGAACACTGAAGCTTTCTTT
TRBD2	TRBV4-1	once	TRBJ2-2	CASSQVPTSENTGELFF	TGCGCCAGCAGCCAAGTTCCGACTAGCGAGAACACCGGGGAGCTGTTTTTT
NA	TRBV5-4	few	TRBJ2-1	CASSSNQGFSYNEQFF	TGTGCCAGCAGCTCTAACCAGGGTTTCTCCTACAATGAGCAGTTCTTC
TRBD1	TRBV9	NA	TRBJ2-6	CASSVGLPGQGIRSGANVLTF	TGTGCCAGCAGCGTAGGTCTTCCGGGACAGGGGATTCGCTCTGGGGCCAACGTCCTGACTTTC
TRBD1	TRBV30	NA	TRBJ2-7	CAWSKTGDVDEQYF	TGTGCCTGGAGTAAGACAGGGGATGTGGACGAGCAGTACTTC
TRBD2	TRBV5-1	NA	TRBJ2-5	CASSLLAGSQETQYF	TGCGCCAGCAGCTTGCTAGCGGGATCTCAAGAGACCCAGTACTTC
NA	TRBV4-3	once	TRBJ1-3	CASSRGSGGSGNTIYF	TGCGCCAGCAGCCGGGGGTCAGGAGGCTCTGGAAACACCATATATTTT
NA	TRBV27	NA	TRBJ1-6	CASSKRGTGNSPLHF	TGTGCCAGCAGCAAGAGGGGGACGGGAAATTCACCCCTCCACTTT
TRBD1	TRBV5-1	NA	TRBJ2-2	CASSTGQGATGELFF	TGCGCCAGCAGCACCGGACAGGGGGCTACGGGGGAGCTGTTTTTT
NA	TRBV7-2	NA	TRBJ1-5	CASSLVGQDNQPQHF	TGTGCCAGCAGCTTAGTCGGGCAGGATAATCAGCCCCAGCATTTT
TRBD2	TRBV18	NA	TRBJ2-7	CASSPGSGRVYEQYF	TGTGCCAGCTCACCGGGTAGCGGGAGAGTCTACGAGCAGTACTTC
NA	TRBV19	NA	TRBJ1-1	CASSPPATAEAFF	TGTGCCAGTAGTCCCCCGGCAACCGCTGAAGCTTTCTTT
TRBD1	TRBV4-2	NA	TRBJ2-2	CAGSGTGGSGELFF	TGTGCCGGATCTGGGACAGGAGGTTCCGGGGAGCTGTTTTTT
NA	TRBV29-1	NA	TRBJ2-7	CSASGGKRDEQYF	TGCAGCGCTTCGGGGGGCAAAAGGGACGAGCAGTACTTC
TRBD2	TRBV18	NA	TRBJ2-2	CASSPPSGRLTGNTGELFF	TGTGCCAGCTCACCGCCTAGCGGGAGGCTTACGGGGAACACCGGGGAGCTGTTTTTT
NA	TRBV29-1	once	TRBJ1-5	CSAVAGGNQPQHF	TGCAGCGCCGTAGCGGGCGGCAATCAGCCCCAGCATTTT
TRBD2	TRBV6-1	NA	TRBJ2-2	CASSDRTSGTNTGELFF	TGTGCCAGCAGTGACCGGACTAGCGGGACAAACACCGGGGAGCTGTTTTTT
NA	TRBV2	NA	TRBJ2-1	CASSLQGSSYNEQFF	TGTGCCAGCAGCTTACAGGGCTCCTCCTACAATGAGCAGTTCTTC
NA	TRBV27	NA	TRBJ1-5	CASSLGRGQPQHF	TGTGCCAGCAGTTTAGGTCGGGGTCAGCCCCAGCATTTT
NA	TRBV6-5	once	TRBJ1-3	CASILDRRGNTIYF	TGTGCCAGCATCCTCGACAGGAGGGGAAACACCATATATTTT
TRBD1	TRBV7-2	NA	TRBJ2-3	CASRRTGTDTQYF	TGTGCCAGCAGGCGGACAGGGACAGATACGCAGTATTTT
NA	TRBV18	NA	TRBJ2-1	CASSPDGQNGEQFF	TGTGCCAGCTCACCGGACGGACAGAACGGTGAGCAGTTCTTC
NA	TRBV30	NA	TRBJ2-1	CAWSGNGYNEQFF	TGTGCCTGGAGTGGAAACGGATACAATGAGCAGTTCTTC
NA	TRBV28	NA	TRBJ2-1	CASSPGSSNEQFF	TGTGCCAGCAGTCCAGGTAGCTCCAATGAGCAGTTCTTC
NA	TRBV4-3	NA	TRBJ1-5	CASSQEVRGDQPQHF	TGCGCCAGCAGCCAAGAAGTAAGGGGTGATCAGCCCCAGCATTTT
TRBD1	TRBV19	NA	TRBJ1-3	CASSSYSTGAGNTIYF	TGTGCCAGTAGTTCCTACTCCACAGGGGCTGGAAACACCATATATTTT
NA	TRBV28	NA	TRBJ1-5	CASSVGQSGNQPQHF	TGTGCCAGCAGTGTCGGACAGTCGGGCAATCAGCCCCAGCATTTT
TRBD1	TRBV27	NA	TRBJ1-4	CASSPTGTGFSKLFF	TGTGCCAGCAGTCCCACCGGGACAGGATTTAGCAAACTGTTTTTT
NA	TRBV6-5	NA	TRBJ2-3	CASSYTGSEGDTQYF	TGTGCCAGCAGTTATACCGGGAGCGAGGGAGATACGCAGTATTTT
NA	TRBV12-5	NA	TRBJ2-7	CASAEGSGVREQYF	TGTGCTAGTGCCGAGGGATCGGGAGTAAGGGAGCAGTACTTC
NA	TRBV28	NA	TRBJ2-7	CASSFITGLSSYEQYF	TGTGCCAGCAGTTTTATCACGGGACTGAGCTCCTACGAGCAGTACTTC
TRBD1	TRBV11-2	NA	TRBJ1-5	CASSRGQGGIEPQHF	TGTGCCAGCAGCCGGGGACAGGGGGGGATCGAGCCCCAGCATTTT
NA	TRBV9	NA	TRBJ2-1	CASSGNRYNEQFF	TGTGCCAGCAGCGGTAACAGATACAATGAGCAGTTCTTC
NA	TRBV7-9	NA	TRBJ2-3	CASSSPRGGLSSDTQYF	TGTGCCAGCAGCTCGCCGAGGGGGGGATTGAGCTCAGATACGCAGTATTTT
NA	TRBV2	few	TRBJ1-2	CASSELDYGYTF	TGTGCCAGCAGTGAATTGGACTATGGCTACACCTTC
NA	TRBV15	NA	TRBJ2-5	CATSTGLKQETQYF	TGTGCCACCAGCACTGGGCTGAAACAAGAGACCCAGTACTTC
NA	TRBV29-1	NA	TRBJ1-2	CSPGDPLTGGYTF	TGCAGCCCCGGGGACCCACTCACAGGAGGCTACACCTTC
NA	TRBV3-1/TRBV3-2	NA	TRBJ1-6	CASSQVNSPLHF	TGTGCCAGCAGCCAAGTTAATTCACCCCTCCACTTT
NA	TRBV7-8	NA	TRBJ1-5	CASSFGVGEGGNQPQHF	TGTGCCAGCAGCTTTGGGGTAGGGGAAGGCGGCAATCAGCCCCAGCATTTT
NA	TRBV5-6	NA	TRBJ1-6	CASSLRRFRSLHF	TGTGCCAGCAGCCTCCGACGGTTTAGGTCCCTCCACTTT
NA	TRBV11-1	NA	TRBJ2-3	CASNDRKRTDTQYF	TGTGCCAGCAACGACAGGAAACGCACAGATACGCAGTATTTT
TRBD2	TRBV7-6	NA	TRBJ2-2	CASSLEPSGSYGELFF	TGTGCCAGCAGCTTAGAGCCTAGCGGGAGTTACGGGGAGCTGTTTTTT
NA	TRBV4-2	NA	TRBJ2-1	CASSQDQGLPEANEQFF	TGTGCCAGCAGCCAAGATCAGGGTCTCCCTGAGGCCAATGAGCAGTTCTTC
NA	TRBV27	NA	TRBJ2-1	CASSSPVHQFF	TGTGCCAGCAGTTCCCCCGTTCACCAGTTCTTC
NA	TRBV7-3	NA	TRBJ2-2	CASSRGGSNTGELFF	TGTGCCAGCAGTAGGGGCGGATCTAACACCGGGGAGCTGTTTTTT
TRBD2	TRBV19	NA	TRBJ2-2	CASSKEGGSPGGTGELFF	TGTGCCAGTAGTAAAGAGGGCGGGAGTCCCGGAGGCACCGGGGAGCTGTTTTTT